These 32 T cell receptor beta chains were all obtained from the same sample, sequenced in a study of type 1 regulatory T cells. TCRdb called the reads again in MiXCR, with one record for every CDR3 protein. The repertoire holds 35,000 to 50,000 distinct CDR3 sequences, with 9.5% to 15% as singletons. No antigen has been assigned to these receptors. The sample was cultured non-Tr1 T cells, either the whole culture or a sorted T cell fraction (not recorded which). The source is a human donor in good health.

Ten or more counts support this clonotype. The chain has TRBV20-1 and TRBJ1-4, with unresolved D. Germline CDR1 DFQATT, CDR2 SNEGSKA (reference sequence). This CDR3 spans 15 amino acids. Trimming left V 3 bases short and J 7 bases short, with 18 bases between. The CDR3 sequence: CSARSDLRKGEKLFF. The DNA of the CDR3 is TGCAGTGCTAGGTCGGACTTAAGGAAGGGTGAAAAACTGTTTTTT.

There are a few counts of this clonotype. This sequence joins TRBV5-4 and TRBJ2-7; 7 bases are a match to TRBD1. V shed 6 bases, J shed 5 bases, and the junction held 14 bases outside the gene matches. Germline CDR1 SGHNT, CDR2 YYREEE (reference sequence). The CDR3 has 15 amino acids. DNA for the CDR3: TGTGCCAGCAAAAAACCGGAGACAGGGCGAGACGAGCAGTACTTC. Its protein is CASKKPETGRDEQYF.

This clonotype was seen many times. Germline is not matched at one junction end, which may reflect a read error. CDR3: CASSLAVRETQYF. The CDR3 DNA is TGTGCTAGCAGCTTAGCGGTCCGGGAGACCCAGTACTTC. This chain uses TRBV7-7 with TRBJ2-5, with D possibly matching TRBD2 (6 bases). CDR1 SSHAT and CDR2 FNYEAQ come from the germline V gene (reference sequence). The CDR3 length is 13 residues.

The V gene is TRBV20-1, the J gene TRBJ2-1, with TRBD2 identical over 15 bases. The ends lost 1 base at V and 9 bases at J; junction bases unmatched: 4. This CDR3 contains 15 residues. Germline loops: CDR1 DFQATT, CDR2 SNEGSKA (reference sequence). The CDR3 here is CSARAGLAGGLEQFF. Written as DNA, the CDR3 is TGCAGTGCTAGAGCGGGACTAGCGGGAGGACTTGAGCAGTTCTTC.

This clonotype was seen at least ten times. V usage is TRBV9 and J usage is TRBJ2-2; D is undetermined. CDR3 length: 13 residues. V was cut by 0 bases and J by 3 bases, with 3 bases left in between. Germline V gives CDR1 SGDLS, CDR2 YYNGEE. Here the CDR3 reads CASSVADTGELFF. Here the CDR3 DNA reads TGTGCCAGCAGCGTAGCCGACACCGGGGAGCTGTTTTTT.

This clonotype was picked up many times. The J gene is TRBJ2-2, the V gene TRBV30; either TRBD1 or TRBD2 may supply D (5 bases each). The CDR3 extends over 14 amino acids. Germline-derived CDR1 and CDR2 are GTSNPN and SVGIG (reference sequence). Trimming took 1 base from V and 2 from J, leaving 8 bases between them. In DNA, the CDR3 is TGTGCCTGGAGTGAGGGACGAAACACCGGGGAGCTGTTTTTT. It translates to CAWSEGRNTGELFF.

This clonotype was observed at least ten times. The J gene is TRBJ2-6, the V gene TRBV5-1, with D tentatively TRBD2 (5 bases). The germline V gene encodes CDR1 SGHRS and CDR2 YFSETQ. The CDR3 has 14 residues. Trimming took off 4 bases at V and 1 base at J, with 6 bases between the two ends. The CDR3 DNA reads TGCGCCAGCAGCACTAGTTCTGGGGCCAACGTCCTGACTTTC. It specifies CASSTSSGANVLTF.

This chain links TRBV20-1 with TRBJ2-7, with D hard to call. This CDR3 has 13 residues. Germline V lookup: CDR1 DFQATT, CDR2 SNEGSKA (reference sequence). V lost 0 bases to trimming and J lost 5 bases, with 11 bases between them. The CDR3 nucleotides are TGCAGTGCTAGAGAATCAGTATTCGACGAGCAGTACTTC. Translated, it gives CSARESVFDEQYF.

The table lists this clonotype with a few counts. This chain joins TRBV10-3 and TRBJ2-1; 9 nucleotides align to TRBD2. The V gene end was trimmed by 6 bases and the J gene end by 5 bases; junction bases not matched to a gene: 14. The CDR3 totals 17 residues. CDR1 and CDR2 (germline): ENHRY, SYGVKD. As DNA, the CDR3 is TGTGCCATCAGGGGGCTCGGGATAGCGGGAGAGGACAATGAGCAGTTCTTC. Translating it yields CAIRGLGIAGEDNEQFF.

In its sample, this clonotype was seen many times. The chain couples TRBV30 to TRBJ1-1, with TRBD1 identical over 7 bases. Trimming removed 0 bases from V and 3 bases from J; junction bases left unmatched: 10. The germline CDR1 and CDR2 sequences are GTSNPN and SVGIG (reference sequence). This CDR3 has 16 residues. CDR3 sequence reads: CAWSVTLPGQYTEAFF. CDR3 nucleotides: TGTGCCTGGAGTGTTACCTTACCGGGACAGTACACTGAAGCTTTCTTT. Combining the CDR3 with reference TRBV30 and TRBJ1-1 gives the whole variable domain SQTIHQWPATLVQPVGSPLSLECTVEGTSNPNLYWYRQAAGRGLQLLFYSVGIGQISSEVPQNLSASRPQDRQFILSSKKLLLSDSGFYLCAWSVTLPGQYTEAFFGQGTRLTVV.

Many counts were recorded for this clonotype. The V and J genes are TRBV20-1 and TRBJ1-1, with 10 bases matching TRBD1. V lost 6 bases and J lost 5; bases outside the gene matches: 12. From germline, CDR1 is DFQATT and CDR2 SNEGSKA (reference sequence). CDR3 length: 15 amino acids. The CDR3 DNA reads as TGCAGTGCGGGGGACAGGGGAATGACATGGACTGAAGCTTTCTTT. Translating gives CSAGDRGMTWTEAFF.

In its sample, this clonotype was seen a few times. The rearrangement links TRBV20-1 to TRBJ2-1; the match to TRBD2 covers 11 bases. Germline trimming cut 3 bases from V and 5 bases from J; bases unmatched to any gene: 18. CDR3 length: 19 amino acids. CDR1 and CDR2 (germline): DFQATT, SNEGSKA (reference sequence). For the CDR3, the DNA is TGCAGTGCTAGGAACCTAGCGGGAGGCCCTTGGTCACTCAACAATGAGCAGTTCTTC. This translates into CSARNLAGGPWSLNNEQFF.

Comment on this clonotype: This sequence may be a read error, since a much larger clone differs from it by one base. V and J are TRBV9 and TRBJ2-1; no definite D call. CDR1 is SGDLS, CDR2 YYNGEE, per germline. This CDR3 comprises 15 residues. The CDR3 is CASSSLPTFPNEQLF. DNA for the CDR3: TGTGCCAGCAGCTCTTTACCAACTTTTCCTAATGAGCAGCTCTTC.

The sample holds a few counts of this clonotype. The genes are TRBV5-6 and TRBJ2-3, with 11 positions matching TRBD2. CDR3 length: 16 residues. The germline V gene has CDR1 SGHDT and CDR2 YYEEEE. The trim removed 2 bases at V and 4 bases at J, leaving 6 bases unmatched. The CDR3 spells CASSFLAGGGADTQYF. Written as DNA, the CDR3 is TGTGCCAGCAGCTTCCTAGCGGGAGGAGGGGCAGATACGCAGTATTTT.

The chain recombines TRBV14 with TRBJ2-1; TRBD2 might be the D (6 bases). The CDR3 is 14 amino acids. V was trimmed by 4 bases and J by 6 bases, leaving 13 bases between them. CDR1 SGHDN and CDR2 FVKESK come from the germline V gene. CDR3 loop: CASSRWDSGNEQFF. The CDR3 DNA reads TGTGCCAGCAGCCGATGGGACTCCGGCAATGAGCAGTTCTTC.

There are many counts of this clonotype. The chain is built from TRBV2 and TRBJ2-7; D is uncertain. V dropped 3 bases and J dropped 2 bases, with 5 bases sitting between them. The germline V gene encodes CDR1 SNHLY and CDR2 FYNNEI. The CDR3 extends over 12 amino acids. The CDR3 nucleotides are TGTGCCAGCAGTGAGAGCACCTACGAGCAGTACTTC. This sequence encodes CASSESTYEQYF.

This clonotype occurred many times. The V call is TRBV18, the J call TRBJ1-1; D is undetermined. Trimming removed 2 bases at V and 7 bases at J, with 20 bases between. Per germline, CDR1 KGHSH and CDR2 LQKENI. CDR3 length equals 16 residues. The CDR3: CASSPTAGATTLEAFF. The DNA for the CDR3 is TGTGCCAGCTCACCAACGGCAGGCGCTACTACCCTTGAAGCTTTCTTT.

Worth noting for this clonotype: In this CDR3 the conserved last residue, phenylalanine or tryptophan, is missing, so a read error is likely. The chain uses TRBV30 and TRBJ1-4; 8 positions agree with TRBD1. V lost 3 bases and J lost 2; bases outside the gene matches: 2. The CDR3 contains 14 residues. Germline lookup yields CDR1 GTSNPN and CDR2 SVGIG (reference sequence). The CDR3 reads CAWSPGGTNEKLFS. The DNA of the CDR3 is TGTGCCTGGAGCCCAGGGGGCACTAATGAAAAACTGTTTTCT.

V is TRBV11-2 and J is TRBJ2-5; D gene ambiguous. The CDR3 length is 15 residues. CDR1 SGHAT and CDR2 FQNNGV come from the germline V gene. The V and J ends lost 1 base and 2 bases respectively, with 11 bases between them. The CDR3, as DNA: TGTGCCAGCAGCTTAGTGGAGATATCTCAAGAGACCCAGTACTTC. This codes for CASSLVEISQETQYF.

The chain couples TRBV5-6 to TRBJ2-2; 7 nucleotides match TRBD2. The CDR3 consists of 16 residues. Germline V gene sequence: CDR1 SGHDT, CDR2 YYEEEE. V shed 4 bases, J shed 4 bases, and the junction held 10 bases outside the gene matches. The CDR3 loop reads CASSRVGDYITGELFF. CDR3 in DNA: TGTGCCAGCAGCAGGGTCGGGGACTATATCACCGGGGAGCTGTTTTTT. Drawing the rest from reference TRBV5-6 and TRBJ2-2, the complete variable domain is DAGVTQSPTHLIKTRGQQVTLRCSPKSGHDTVSWYQQALGQGPQFIFQYYEEEERQRGNFPDRFSGHQFPNYSSELNVNALLLGDSALYLCASSRVGDYITGELFFGEGSRLTVL.

This clonotype was observed many times. This rearrangement joins TRBV5-1 to TRBJ1-6; D unclear. The germline gives CDR1 SGHRS, CDR2 YFSETQ. This CDR3 has 16 amino acids. V shed 4 bases and J shed 5 bases, with 16 bases lying between them. The CDR3 region is CASSPRAGQNNSPLHF. The CDR3 bases are TGCGCCAGCAGCCCGCGGGCGGGCCAAAATAATTCACCCCTCCACTTT.

This clonotype appeared many times. V usage is TRBV27 and J usage is TRBJ2-3, with 11 bases that match TRBD2. From germline, CDR1 is MNHEY and CDR2 SMNVEV (reference sequence). The ends lost 5 bases at V and 1 base at J; junction bases unmatched: 2. This CDR3 contains 15 residues. The CDR3 bases are TGTGCCAGCAGTACGACTAGCGGGGGCACAGATACGCAGTATTTT. It yields the protein CASSTTSGGTDTQYF.

Many counts were recorded for this clonotype. The V gene is TRBV5-1, the J gene TRBJ2-7, with 10 bases lining up with TRBD2. The CDR3 covers 14 residues. From germline, CDR1 is SGHRS and CDR2 YFSETQ. The ends lost 3 bases at V and 2 bases at J; junction bases unmatched: 2. In DNA form, the CDR3 reads TGCGCCAGCAGCTACCTAGCGGGAGCCTACGAGCAGTACTTC. Translation gives CASSYLAGAYEQYF.

As regards this clonotype: Just one base apart from a much larger clone, this may be a read error. The chain couples TRBV10-2 to TRBJ2-3, with D unresolved. Germline CDR1 WSHSY, CDR2 SAAADI. The CDR3 spans 12 residues. The CDR3 coding sequence is TGCGTCAGCAGTGACCGGACAGATACGCAGTATTTT. Translation gives CVSSDRTDTQYF.

The table lists this clonotype with a few counts. The chain combines TRBV2 with TRBJ1-2, with TRBD1 matching 7 bases. This CDR3 has 13 residues. V lost 4 bases to trimming and J lost 3 bases; unmatched junction nucleotides: 2. Germline CDR1 and CDR2: SNHLY and FYNNEI. The CDR3 DNA reads as TGTGCCAGCAGTGCCCAGGGGGACTATGGCTACACCTTC. Amino acid sequence: CASSAQGDYGYTF.

This clonotype occurred many times. V gene TRBV5-1 combines with J gene TRBJ2-3; 9 bases are a match to TRBD2. CDR1 is SGHRS and CDR2 is YFSETQ in the germline V gene. The CDR3 runs 16 residues. Germline trimming cut 4 bases from V and 1 base from J; bases unmatched to any gene: 7. The CDR3 is CASSPSGRRGTDTQYF. CDR3 bases: TGCGCCAGCAGCCCCAGCGGGAGGAGGGGCACAGATACGCAGTATTTT.

This clonotype was detected ten times or more. The rearrangement links TRBV15 to TRBJ2-1; TRBD2 aligns across 16 bases. The CDR3 has 16 residues. Germline trimming cut 3 bases from V and 5 bases from J; bases unmatched to any gene: 1. Per the germline V gene, CDR1 is LNHNV and CDR2 is YYDKDF (reference sequence). The CDR3 sequence: CATSRGLAGGNNEQFF. Written as DNA, the CDR3 is TGTGCCACCAGCAGGGGACTAGCGGGAGGGAACAATGAGCAGTTCTTC.

The table lists this clonotype with many counts. This chain joins TRBV3-1 and TRBJ2-7; D may be TRBD2 (7 bases). The CDR3 covers 16 residues. Trimming pared 6 bases from V and 7 bases from J, leaving 25 bases between. Germline CDR1 reads LGHDT; CDR2 reads YNNKEL (reference sequence). CDR3 DNA: TGTGCCAGCAGTCCCATAACTCAGGGGACTACGGGGGAGCAGTACTTC. This translates into CASSPITQGTTGEQYF.

The CDR3 region is CASSQDARGTRTYEQYF. CDR3 DNA sequence: TGTGCCAGCAGCCAAGACGCCCGCGGGACTAGGACCTACGAGCAGTACTTC. V is TRBV14 and J is TRBJ2-7; 8 nucleotides line up with TRBD2. The CDR3 loop spans 17 amino acids. CDR1 SGHDN and CDR2 FVKESK come from the germline V gene. Trimming at V came to 0 bases and at J to 2 bases, leaving 9 bases not matched to a gene.

The table lists this clonotype with many counts. The chain combines TRBV10-3 with TRBJ1-4, with 9 bases lining up with TRBD1. In germline, CDR1 is ENHRY, CDR2 SYGVKD. Germline trimming cut 0 bases from V and 7 bases from J; bases unmatched to any gene: 3. The CDR3 length is 15 residues. CDR3 DNA: TGTGCCATCAGTGAGTCGGGACAGGGAAGTGAAAAACTGTTTTTT. It specifies CAISESGQGSEKLFF.

This clonotype was seen a few times. The chain has TRBV5-6 and TRBJ2-1; 10 bases agree with TRBD2. The CDR3 length is 16 residues. The V segment lost 0 bases and the J segment 4 bases; nucleotides outside the gene matches: 4. Per the germline V gene, CDR1 is SGHDT and CDR2 is YYEEEE. CDR3 nucleotide sequence: TGTGCCAGCAGCTTGGTTACTAGCGGGAAATACAATGAGCAGTTCTTC. This gives the protein CASSLVTSGKYNEQFF.

This clonotype was observed at least ten times. The chain is built from TRBV24-1 and TRBJ2-1, with a weak D call TRBD2 (6 bases). Germline CDR1 is KGHDR and CDR2 is SFDVKD. The CDR3 is made up of 16 amino acids. Trimming took off 3 bases at V and 0 bases at J, with 11 bases between the two ends. CDR3 bases: TGTGCCACCAGTGATCCGGCGGGGAGCTCCTACAATGAGCAGTTCTTC. Amino acids: CATSDPAGSSYNEQFF.